The clone carrying this T cell receptor (beta chain) appeared many times. Its antigen remains unknown. The data were obtained in a study of regulatory T cells in long-lasting Graves disease. General observations from the study: Thyroid tissue went unexamined; only peripheral blood was analyzed.

Arm-PCR of CDR3 regions with iRepertoire HTBI primers generated TCR beta libraries. One entry per CDR3 protein results from TCRdb running MiXCR on the multiplex PCR reads. The sample holds 420,000 or so distinct CDR3 sequences, around 17% seen once. Time point given: newly diagnosed GD, antithyroid drugs for less than 3 months. Extracted PBMC RNA gave rise to the TCR library. Between the trimmed V and J ends, which lost 0 bases and 11 bases, there was a span of 16 bases. The CDR3 has 13 amino acids. Germline CDR1 reads DFQATT; CDR2 reads SNEGSKA (reference sequence). This sample was shared with a second study, whose subject was T cells in Graves' hyperthyroidism and ophthalmopathy. This second study says: The study enrolled patients aged 18 to 65 with newly diagnosed hyperthyroidism of under 2 months' duration. First-round RT-PCR targeting the TCR CDR3 was performed with the HTBI primer set.

The chain couples TRBV20-1 to TRBJ1-1; D is uncertain. The origin of this receptor is a woman aged 18-35 years with Graves disease. The material was peripheral blood mononuclear cells (PBMCs), obtained at new diagnosis, from a patient treated with antithyroid drugs. CDR3 nucleotide sequence: TGCAGTGCTAGAGATCTCCAGACGGGAAAGGCTTTCTTT. Its protein product is CSARDLQTGKAFF.